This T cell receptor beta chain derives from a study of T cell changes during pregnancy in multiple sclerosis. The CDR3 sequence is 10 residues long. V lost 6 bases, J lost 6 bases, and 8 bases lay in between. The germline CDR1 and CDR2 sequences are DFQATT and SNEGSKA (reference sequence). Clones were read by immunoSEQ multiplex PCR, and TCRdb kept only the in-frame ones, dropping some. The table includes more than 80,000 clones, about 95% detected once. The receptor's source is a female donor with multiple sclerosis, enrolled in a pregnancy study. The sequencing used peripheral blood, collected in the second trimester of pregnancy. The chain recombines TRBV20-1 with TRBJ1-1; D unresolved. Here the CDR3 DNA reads TGCAGTGCCTCAGTTGCTGAAGCTTTCTTT. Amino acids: CSASVAEAFF.